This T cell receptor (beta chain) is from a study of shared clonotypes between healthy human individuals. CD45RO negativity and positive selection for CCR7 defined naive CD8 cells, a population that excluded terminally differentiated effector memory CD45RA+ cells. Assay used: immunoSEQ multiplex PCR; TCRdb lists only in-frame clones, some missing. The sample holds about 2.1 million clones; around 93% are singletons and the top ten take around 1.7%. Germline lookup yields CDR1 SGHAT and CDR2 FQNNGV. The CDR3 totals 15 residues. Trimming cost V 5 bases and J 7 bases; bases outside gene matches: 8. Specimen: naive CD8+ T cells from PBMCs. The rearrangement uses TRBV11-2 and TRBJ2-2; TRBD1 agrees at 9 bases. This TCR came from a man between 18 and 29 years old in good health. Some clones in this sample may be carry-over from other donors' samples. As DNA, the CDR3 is TGTGCCAGCAGCCGACGGGACAGGGAGGTCGGGGAGCTGTTTTTT. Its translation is CASSRRDREVGELFF.